The rows below give T cell receptor beta chains drawn from one sample of a study of OX40 agonist ivuxolimab in advanced cancers. Here immunoSEQ multiplex PCR was the method, and the copy in TCRdb shows in-frame clones only, minus some. Among approximately 84,000 clones listed, approximately 94% were seen once. Sample: CD4+ or CD8+ T cells sorted from blood, taken in a trial of the OX40 agonist ivuxolimab. The receptors here all came from an adult with an advanced solid tumor such as melanoma, head and neck, liver or kidney cancer. The CDR3 runs from the conserved cysteine through the conserved F or W. The D gene is left open where the match is weak. Size is stated for part of the rows, as once, few or many counts, or as a class when the clone is expanded.

abundance: NA
v_gene: TRBV7-2
len: 17
j_gene: TRBJ2-1
d_gene: NA
CDR3nt: TGTGCCAGCAGCTTAGACTGGCGGGATTTTGGGGAGAATGAGCAGTTCTTC
CDR3aa: CASSLDWRDFGENEQFF

abundance: NA
v_gene: TRBV28
len: 15
j_gene: TRBJ2-3
d_gene: NA
CDR3nt: TGTGCCAGCAGTGATTCTAGCGAACACACAGATACGCAGTATTTT
CDR3aa: CASSDSSEHTDTQYF

abundance: NA
v_gene: TRBV13
len: 13
j_gene: TRBJ1-1
d_gene: TRBD1
CDR3nt: TGTGCCAGCAGCCCGACAGGGATCGCTGAAGCTTTCTTT
CDR3aa: CASSPTGIAEAFF

abundance: NA
v_gene: TRBV27
len: 16
j_gene: TRBJ2-7
d_gene: TRBD1
CDR3nt: TGTGCCAGCAGTTTACATAGAGGACAGGTAGCCGGGGAGCAGTACTTC
CDR3aa: CASSLHRGQVAGEQYF

abundance: NA
v_gene: TRBV2
len: 12
j_gene: TRBJ1-3
d_gene: NA
CDR3nt: TGTGCCAGGGAGACAGGCGGAAACACCATATATTTT
CDR3aa: CARETGGNTIYF

abundance: NA
v_gene: TRBV27
len: 16
j_gene: TRBJ2-1
d_gene: NA
CDR3nt: TGTGCCAGCAGTTTTCAGGGTGGTTCCCTGTCGAATGAGCAGTTCTTC
CDR3aa: CASSFQGGSLSNEQFF

abundance: NA
v_gene: TRBV30
len: 16
j_gene: TRBJ1-2
d_gene: NA
CDR3nt: TGTGCCTGGAGTGTCTGGAATGGGGGGCAAGGGTTTGGCTACACCTTC
CDR3aa: CAWSVWNGGQGFGYTF

abundance: NA
v_gene: TRBV6-6
len: 15
j_gene: TRBJ1-6
d_gene: NA
CDR3nt: TGTGCCAGCAGTTCATTAGGGGGGGCTAGTTCACCCCTCCACTTT
CDR3aa: CASSSLGGASSPLHF

abundance: NA
v_gene: TRBV19
len: 15
j_gene: TRBJ2-7
d_gene: TRBD1
CDR3nt: TGTGCCAGTAGTATGGGACAGGGGGGAACCTACGAGCAGTACTTC
CDR3aa: CASSMGQGGTYEQYF

abundance: NA
v_gene: TRBV5-6
len: 15
j_gene: TRBJ2-3
d_gene: NA
CDR3nt: TGTGCCAGCAGCTTGGTAATAGCGACAACAGATACGCAGTATTTT
CDR3aa: CASSLVIATTDTQYF

abundance: NA
v_gene: TRBV10-3
len: 16
j_gene: TRBJ1-1
d_gene: NA
CDR3nt: TGTGCCACCCGACAAACTTCGCCGGGCATGAACACTGAAGCTTTCTTT
CDR3aa: CATRQTSPGMNTEAFF

abundance: NA
v_gene: TRBV19
len: 15
j_gene: TRBJ2-1
d_gene: NA
CDR3nt: TGTGCCAGTAGTATGTATGAGGTAGCCTACAATGAGCAGTTCTTC
CDR3aa: CASSMYEVAYNEQFF

abundance: NA
v_gene: TRBV27
len: 15
j_gene: TRBJ2-7
d_gene: NA
CDR3nt: TGTGCCAGCAGTGCCCCCCGGACAGCCCCCTACGAGCAGTACTTC
CDR3aa: CASSAPRTAPYEQYF

abundance: NA
v_gene: TRBV27
len: 13
j_gene: TRBJ2-7
d_gene: NA
CDR3nt: TGTGCCAGCAGTCACGGCGTGGCCTACGAGCAGTACTTC
CDR3aa: CASSHGVAYEQYF

abundance: NA
v_gene: TRBV5-8
len: 14
j_gene: TRBJ2-7
d_gene: NA
CDR3nt: TGTGCCAGCAGCTTGGGTGGCAGGGCCTACGAGCAGTACTTC
CDR3aa: CASSLGGRAYEQYF

abundance: NA
v_gene: TRBV19
len: 13
j_gene: TRBJ2-1
d_gene: NA
CDR3nt: TGTGCCAGTAGTATAGATTCGGTATCCGGTATGGTCTTC
CDR3aa: CASSIDSVSGMVF

abundance: NA
v_gene: TRBV21-1
len: 15
j_gene: TRBJ1-3
d_gene: NA
CDR3nt: TGTGCCAGCAGCAAAGCGGGGGCAGGGGGAAACACCATATATTTT
CDR3aa: CASSKAGAGGNTIYF

abundance: NA
v_gene: TRBV5-1
len: 15
j_gene: TRBJ2-1
d_gene: TRBD2
CDR3nt: TGCGCCAGCAGTTTGGCTAGCGGGGCCTACAATGAGCAGTTCTTC
CDR3aa: CASSLASGAYNEQFF

abundance: once
v_gene: TRBV4-1
len: 17
j_gene: TRBJ1-1
d_gene: NA
CDR3nt: TGCGCCAGCAGCCAAGATTCGATGGGGCTGACAAACACTGAAGCTTTCTTT
CDR3aa: CASSQDSMGLTNTEAFF

abundance: NA
v_gene: TRBV29-1
len: 11
j_gene: TRBJ1-1
d_gene: NA
CDR3nt: TGCAGCGTTGATCTCCTGCCTGAAGCTTTCTTT
CDR3aa: CSVDLLPEAFF

abundance: NA
v_gene: TRBV4-3
len: 18
j_gene: TRBJ1-1
d_gene: TRBD1
CDR3nt: TGCGCCAGCAGCCAAGATCGGGACAGGGGATTCCCCAACACTGAAGCTTTCTTT
CDR3aa: CASSQDRDRGFPNTEAFF

abundance: NA
v_gene: TRBV4-1
len: 14
j_gene: TRBJ2-1
d_gene: NA
CDR3nt: TGCGCCAGCAGCCAATACGGACAGAACAATGAGCAGTTCTTC
CDR3aa: CASSQYGQNNEQFF

abundance: NA
v_gene: TRBV9
len: 16
j_gene: TRBJ2-1
d_gene: TRBD1
CDR3nt: TGTGCCAGCAGCGTAGATTCAGGGGGTCCCTACAATGAGCAGTTCTTC
CDR3aa: CASSVDSGGPYNEQFF

abundance: NA
v_gene: TRBV5-6
len: 14
j_gene: TRBJ1-5
d_gene: NA
CDR3nt: TGTGCCAGCAGCTTAGGACAGTTCAATCAGCCCCAGCATTTT
CDR3aa: CASSLGQFNQPQHF

abundance: NA
v_gene: TRBV4-3
len: 14
j_gene: TRBJ1-1
d_gene: NA
CDR3nt: TGCGCCAGCAGCCAAGACTTGGGGCCCACTGAAGCTTTCTTT
CDR3aa: CASSQDLGPTEAFF

abundance: NA
v_gene: TRBV6-5
len: 14
j_gene: TRBJ1-2
d_gene: NA
CDR3nt: TGTGCCAGCAGTTACTATGGGCTTAACTATGGCTACACCTTC
CDR3aa: CASSYYGLNYGYTF

abundance: NA
v_gene: TRBV6-4
len: 14
j_gene: TRBJ2-2
d_gene: NA
CDR3nt: TGTGCCAGCAGCGGACGCGCGAACACCGGGGAGCTGTTTTTT
CDR3aa: CASSGRANTGELFF

abundance: once
v_gene: TRBV7-8
len: 15
j_gene: TRBJ2-5
d_gene: NA
CDR3nt: TGTGCCAGCAACCCAAGGGGGTGGGACCAAGAGACCCAGTACTTC
CDR3aa: CASNPRGWDQETQYF

abundance: once
v_gene: TRBV10-1
len: 11
j_gene: TRBJ2-1
d_gene: NA
CDR3nt: TGCGCCAGCAGTGAGAAGGATGAGCAGTTCTTC
CDR3aa: CASSEKDEQFF

abundance: once
v_gene: TRBV4-1
len: 17
j_gene: TRBJ2-7
d_gene: TRBD2
CDR3nt: TGCGCCAGCAGCCAAGAGGGTCTGGCGGGGGGCCCCTACGAGCAGTACTTC
CDR3aa: CASSQEGLAGGPYEQYF

abundance: NA
v_gene: TRBV27
len: 14
j_gene: TRBJ2-1
d_gene: NA
CDR3nt: TGTGCCAGCAGTTTATCGCAGGCTTTGCATGAGCAGTTCTTC
CDR3aa: CASSLSQALHEQFF

abundance: NA
v_gene: TRBV7-7
len: 12
j_gene: TRBJ2-7
d_gene: NA
CDR3nt: TGTGCCAGCCGCGAAGAGGGGCACGAGCAGTACTTC
CDR3aa: CASREEGHEQYF

abundance: NA
v_gene: TRBV7-8
len: 17
j_gene: TRBJ2-7
d_gene: NA
CDR3nt: TGTGCCAGCAGCCGCGACAGGCCCGGGCAGTACCTTAGGGAGCAGTACTTC
CDR3aa: CASSRDRPGQYLREQYF

abundance: NA
v_gene: TRBV6-1
len: 19
j_gene: TRBJ2-2
d_gene: TRBD1
CDR3nt: TGTGCCAGCAGTGCACTCCGGGACAGGGTCACTTTGAACACCGGGGAGCTGTTTTTT
CDR3aa: CASSALRDRVTLNTGELFF

abundance: once
v_gene: TRBV19
len: 14
j_gene: TRBJ1-6
d_gene: TRBD1
CDR3nt: TGTGCCAGTAGTATCGGGACAGGGAAATCACCCCTCCACTTT
CDR3aa: CASSIGTGKSPLHF

abundance: once
v_gene: TRBV4-1
len: 14
j_gene: TRBJ2-7
d_gene: NA
CDR3nt: TGCGCCAGCAGCCAAGCCTGGGGCATCTACGAGCAGTACTTC
CDR3aa: CASSQAWGIYEQYF

abundance: NA
v_gene: TRBV7-3
len: 15
j_gene: TRBJ2-3
d_gene: TRBD1
CDR3nt: TGTGCCAGCAGCCACACAGGGGCGATAGCAGATACGCAGTATTTT
CDR3aa: CASSHTGAIADTQYF

abundance: once
v_gene: TRBV4-1
len: 18
j_gene: TRBJ2-3
d_gene: TRBD2
CDR3nt: TGCGCCAGCAGCCAAGGCCCCGGGACTAGCGGGGGGGTAGATACGCAGTATTTT
CDR3aa: CASSQGPGTSGGVDTQYF

abundance: NA
v_gene: TRBV11-2
len: 13
j_gene: TRBJ2-4
d_gene: TRBD1
CDR3nt: TGTGCCTCAACAGGGGCCGGCAAAAACATTCAGTACTTC
CDR3aa: CASTGAGKNIQYF

abundance: few
v_gene: TRBV6-1
len: 14
j_gene: TRBJ1-2
d_gene: TRBD1
CDR3nt: TGTGCCAGCAGTGAAGGGGGACAGCTCTATGGCTACACCTTC
CDR3aa: CASSEGGQLYGYTF

abundance: NA
v_gene: TRBV27
len: 15
j_gene: TRBJ2-7
d_gene: NA
CDR3nt: TGTGCCAGCAGTCGGGCAGGGACCTTCCGCTACGAGCAGTACTTC
CDR3aa: CASSRAGTFRYEQYF

abundance: NA
v_gene: TRBV11-2
len: 16
j_gene: TRBJ1-5
d_gene: TRBD1
CDR3nt: TGTGCCAGCAGCGTCCGGGACAGGGGTAGCAATCAGCCCCAGCATTTT
CDR3aa: CASSVRDRGSNQPQHF

abundance: NA
v_gene: TRBV27
len: 15
j_gene: TRBJ1-5
d_gene: NA
CDR3nt: TGTGCCAGCAGTTTATTGTCGGGGCTAAATCAGCCCCAGCATTTT
CDR3aa: CASSLLSGLNQPQHF

abundance: NA
v_gene: TRBV6-1
len: 16
j_gene: TRBJ2-7
d_gene: NA
CDR3nt: TGTGCCAGCAGTGAAGCGGTAGACAGGTCTTCCTACGAGCAGTACTTC
CDR3aa: CASSEAVDRSSYEQYF

abundance: NA
v_gene: TRBV9
len: 15
j_gene: TRBJ2-3
d_gene: NA
CDR3nt: TGTGCCAGCAGCCCGGGGAGTGCTAGCACAGATACGCAGTATTTT
CDR3aa: CASSPGSASTDTQYF

abundance: NA
v_gene: TRBV27
len: 14
j_gene: TRBJ2-7
d_gene: TRBD1
CDR3nt: TGTGCCAGCAGTTTATCAGGGGGCGGTTACGAGCAGTACTTC
CDR3aa: CASSLSGGGYEQYF

abundance: NA
v_gene: TRBV27
len: 14
j_gene: TRBJ2-1
d_gene: TRBD1
CDR3nt: TGTGCCAGCAGTGGGACAGGGGGATACAATGAGCAGTTCTTC
CDR3aa: CASSGTGGYNEQFF

abundance: NA
v_gene: TRBV2
len: 15
j_gene: TRBJ2-7
d_gene: TRBD1
CDR3nt: TGTGCCAGCAGTGAAGGGACAGGACGACAGTACGAGCAGTACTTC
CDR3aa: CASSEGTGRQYEQYF

abundance: NA
v_gene: TRBV4-2
len: 14
j_gene: TRBJ2-1
d_gene: NA
CDR3nt: TGTGCCAGCAGCCAAGGGCTCGGAGCCAATGAGCAGTTCTTC
CDR3aa: CASSQGLGANEQFF

abundance: NA
v_gene: TRBV10-3
len: 16
j_gene: TRBJ2-3
d_gene: TRBD2
CDR3nt: TGTGCCATCAGCCCTCTAGCGGGAGGAAGCACAGATACGCAGTATTTT
CDR3aa: CAISPLAGGSTDTQYF

abundance: NA
v_gene: TRBV15
len: 14
j_gene: TRBJ1-4
d_gene: TRBD1
CDR3nt: TGTGCCACCAGCAGTAGGGGGCCGAATGAAAAACTGTTTTTT
CDR3aa: CATSSRGPNEKLFF

abundance: NA
v_gene: TRBV5-1
len: 12
j_gene: TRBJ2-7
d_gene: NA
CDR3nt: TGCGCCAGCAGCTTTTCTGGGGACGAGCAGTACTTC
CDR3aa: CASSFSGDEQYF

abundance: NA
v_gene: TRBV29-1
len: 14
j_gene: TRBJ2-5
d_gene: NA
CDR3nt: TGCAGCGCATTAATCCGGGGCTCCCAAGAGACCCAGTACTTC
CDR3aa: CSALIRGSQETQYF